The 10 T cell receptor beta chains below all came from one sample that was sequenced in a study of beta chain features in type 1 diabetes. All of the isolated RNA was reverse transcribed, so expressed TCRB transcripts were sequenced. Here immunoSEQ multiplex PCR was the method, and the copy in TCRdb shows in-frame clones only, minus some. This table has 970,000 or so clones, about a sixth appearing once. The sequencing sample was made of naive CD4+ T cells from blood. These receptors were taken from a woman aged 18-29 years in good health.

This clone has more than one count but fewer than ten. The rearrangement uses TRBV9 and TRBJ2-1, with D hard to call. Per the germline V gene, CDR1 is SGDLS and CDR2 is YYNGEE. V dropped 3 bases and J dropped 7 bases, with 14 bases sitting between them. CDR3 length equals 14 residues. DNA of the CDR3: TGTGCCAGCAGCGCCCGGTACAACGGTAATGAGCAGTTCTTC. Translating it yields CASSARYNGNEQFF.

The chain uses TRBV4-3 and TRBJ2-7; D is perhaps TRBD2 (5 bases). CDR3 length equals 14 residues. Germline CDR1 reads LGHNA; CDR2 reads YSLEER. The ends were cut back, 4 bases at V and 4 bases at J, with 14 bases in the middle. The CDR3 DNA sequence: TGCGCCAGCAGCCCGGACTCCCGACATTACGAGCAGTACTTC. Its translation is CASSPDSRHYEQYF.

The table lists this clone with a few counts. CDR3 loop: CASSLGTLGATDTQYF. The CDR3 coding sequence is TGTGCCAGCAGCTTAGGGACTCTAGGCGCCACAGATACGCAGTATTTT. This chain links TRBV7-2 with TRBJ2-3; perhaps TRBD2 as D (5 bases). This CDR3 is built from 16 residues. The germline V gene encodes CDR1 SGHTA and CDR2 FQGNSA. Trimming took off 1 base at V and 2 bases at J, with 13 bases between the two ends.

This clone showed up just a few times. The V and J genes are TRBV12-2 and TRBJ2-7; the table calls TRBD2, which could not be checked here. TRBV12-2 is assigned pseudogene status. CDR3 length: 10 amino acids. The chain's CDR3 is CASRFCEQYF. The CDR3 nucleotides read TGTGCAAGTCGCTTCTGCGAGCAGTACTTC.

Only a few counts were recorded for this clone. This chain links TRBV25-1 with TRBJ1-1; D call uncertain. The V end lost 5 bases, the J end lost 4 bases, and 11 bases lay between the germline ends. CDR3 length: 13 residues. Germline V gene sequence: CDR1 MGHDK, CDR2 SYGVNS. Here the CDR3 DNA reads TGTGCCAGCAGTACCACGGGTTTCACTGAAGCTTTCTTT. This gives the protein CASSTTGFTEAFF.

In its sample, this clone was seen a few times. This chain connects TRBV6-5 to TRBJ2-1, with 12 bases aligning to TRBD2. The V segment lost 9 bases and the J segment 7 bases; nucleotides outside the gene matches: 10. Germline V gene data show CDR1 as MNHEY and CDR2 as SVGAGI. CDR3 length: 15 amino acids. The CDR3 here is CASTLLTSGRNEQFF. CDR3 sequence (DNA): TGTGCCAGTACCCTGTTAACTAGCGGGAGGAATGAGCAGTTCTTC.

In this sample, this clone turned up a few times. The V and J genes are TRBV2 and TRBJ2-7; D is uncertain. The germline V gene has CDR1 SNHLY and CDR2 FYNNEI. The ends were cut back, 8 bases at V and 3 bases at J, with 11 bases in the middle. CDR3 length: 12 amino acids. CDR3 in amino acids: CASCGDGYEQYF. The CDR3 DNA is TGTGCCAGCTGCGGCGACGGCTACGAGCAGTACTTC.

The DNA for the CDR3 is TGTGCCAGCTCTCCTACGACTAACCTTAATGAAAAACTGTTTTTT. Amino acid sequence: CASSPTTNLNEKLFF. This rearrangement joins TRBV18 to TRBJ1-4, with D hard to call. Germline CDR1 is KGHSH and CDR2 is LQKENI. This CDR3 has 15 residues. The V end was cut by 6 bases, the J end by 4 bases, with 15 bases between.

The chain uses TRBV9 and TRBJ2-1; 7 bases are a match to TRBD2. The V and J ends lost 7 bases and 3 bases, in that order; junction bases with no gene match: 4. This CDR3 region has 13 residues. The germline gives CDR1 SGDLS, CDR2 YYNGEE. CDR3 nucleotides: TGTGCCAGCGAGGCTAGCGGCTACAATGAGCAGTTCTTC. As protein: CASEASGYNEQFF.

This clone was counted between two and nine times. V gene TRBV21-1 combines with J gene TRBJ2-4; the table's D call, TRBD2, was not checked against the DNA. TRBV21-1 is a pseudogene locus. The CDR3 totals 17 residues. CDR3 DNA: TGTGCCAGCAGCAAAGCTCGGGGAGCACTAGCCAAAAACATTCAGTACTTC. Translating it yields CASSKARGALAKNIQYF.